The next 2 T cell receptor beta chains were all read from a single sample in a study of blood T cell repertoires in COVID-19. Here immunoSEQ multiplex PCR was the method, and the copy in TCRdb shows in-frame clones only, minus some. The sample contains 130,000 to 150,000 clones, roughly 82% of which appear only once. The specimen was peripheral blood. The receptors were gathered from a man aged 60 to 75 with active or convalescent COVID-19.

This chain uses TRBV30 with TRBJ2-7; 7 bases line up with TRBD1. CDR3 length equals 11 residues. The ends lost 5 bases at V and 2 bases at J; junction bases unmatched: 0. CDR1 is GTSNPN and CDR2 is SVGIG in the germline V gene (reference sequence). CDR3 DNA sequence: TGTGCCTGGGACAGGGCCTACGAGCAGTACTTC. Translating gives CAWDRAYEQYF.

The chain links TRBV7-8 to TRBJ1-2, with D unresolved. V shed 5 bases and J shed 1 base, with 8 bases lying between them. This CDR3 region has 13 residues. From germline, CDR1 is SGHVS and CDR2 FQNEAQ. CDR3 coding DNA: TGTGCCAGCAGCCTCAGCGTTAACTATGGCTACACCTTC. It codes for CASSLSVNYGYTF.